This TCR beta chain was recovered during a study of radiotherapy plus CTLA-4 blockade in lung cancer. The V segment lost 2 bases and the J segment 5 bases; nucleotides outside the gene matches: 7. The CDR3 totals 15 residues. The germline V gene has CDR1 KGHSH and CDR2 LQKENI. Focal radiation plus CTLA-4 blockade with ipilimumab was given to patients with chemo-refractory metastatic non-small-cell lung cancer. Of note for this clone: Its antigen is as yet unknown.

Study findings and constraints: Researchers report tumor-derived TCR clones expanding in blood after radiotherapy plus ipilimumab. Dynamics of early blood T cell clones, together with interferon-beta, were reportedly the best predictors of response.

TCRdb's table, derived via immunoSEQ multiplex PCR, lists solely in-frame clones and lacks some. The table shows some 110,000 clones, with over 80% occurring only once. The genes are TRBV18 and TRBJ1-2; TRBD1 matches 8 bases. The sequences come from peripheral blood, collected from a patient treated with radiotherapy plus ipilimumab. The receptor comes from a human donor with non-small cell lung cancer that progressed on radiotherapy plus ipilimumab. The DNA of the CDR3 is TGTGCCAGCTCACCAACCGCAGGGGGCGAATATGGCTACACCTTC. This encodes CASSPTAGGEYGYTF.